Each of the 6 T cell receptor beta chains below was sequenced from the same sample in a study of blood T cell repertoires in COVID-19. Repertoires were generated with immunoSEQ multiplex PCR, while TCRdb's copy carries only in-frame clones and drops some. The sample yields approximately 300,000 clones, around nine tenths seen once. The specimen sequenced was PBMCs or T cells enriched from blood (not recorded which). The source is a man between 60 and 75 years old who had recovered from COVID-19.

The chain couples TRBV6-2 or TRBV6-3 to TRBJ2-1; possibly TRBD2 for D (6 bases). The CDR3 has 16 amino acids. Germline V CDR1 and CDR2: MNHEY, SVGEGT. Trimming stripped 3 bases from V and 6 bases from J, with 18 bases between. CDR3 DNA sequence: TGTGCCAGCAGTTATCGACGCGGGATGGGCCTCAATGAGCAGTTCTTC. As protein: CASSYRRGMGLNEQFF.

The rearrangement joins TRBV5-1 to TRBJ2-7; TRBD1 is a possible D gene (5 bases). The CDR3 covers 14 residues. V lost 4 bases and J lost 1, with 12 bases in between. CDR1 is SGHRS and CDR2 is YFSETQ in the germline V gene. The CDR3 here is CASSVTPGSYEQYF. For the CDR3, the DNA is TGCGCCAGCAGCGTCACTCCAGGGTCCTACGAGCAGTACTTC.

This clone has a handful of counts. The chain uses TRBV18 and TRBJ1-4; D is perhaps TRBD1 (5 bases). The CDR3 is made up of 14 amino acids. Deletions cut 3 bases from V and 5 bases from J, with 10 bases between. CDR1 is KGHSH and CDR2 is LQKENI in the germline V gene. The CDR3 DNA reads as TGTGCCAGCTCACCTTGGGCAGGGAATGAAAAACTGTTTTTT. This encodes CASSPWAGNEKLFF.

The chain has TRBV24-1 and TRBJ2-1; D may be TRBD1 (5 bases). CDR1 and CDR2 from the germline V gene are KGHDR and SFDVKD. CDR3 length: 15 residues. V was trimmed by 3 bases and J by 0 bases, leaving 8 bases between them. In nucleotides, the CDR3 is TGTGCCACCAGTGATAGGGGTAACTCCTACAATGAGCAGTTCTTC. This encodes CATSDRGNSYNEQFF.

The chain joins TRBV28 to TRBJ2-7; 8 bases are shared with TRBD1. CDR3 length: 15 amino acids. V was clipped by 8 bases and J by 4 bases; unmatched bases: 13. CDR1 and CDR2 (germline): MDHEN, SYDVKM. The CDR3 DNA sequence: TGTGCCAGCGATACGACAGGGGAGCCAATATACGAGCAGTACTTC. This translates into CASDTTGEPIYEQYF.

This clone was detected only a few times. V gene TRBV5-1 combines with J gene TRBJ2-5; tentatively, D is TRBD2 (5 bases). Trimming stripped 0 bases from V and 2 bases from J, with 11 bases between. This CDR3 contains 15 residues. CDR1 SGHRS and CDR2 YFSETQ come from the germline V gene. CDR3 sequence: CASSLVGSGQETQYF. CDR3 bases: TGCGCCAGCAGCTTGGTGGGAAGCGGTCAAGAGACCCAGTACTTC.